The rows below give T cell receptor beta chains drawn from one sample of a study of blood T cell repertoires in COVID-19. Repertoires were generated with immunoSEQ multiplex PCR, while TCRdb's copy carries only in-frame clones and drops some. The table records about 95,000 clones, more than 80% of them present only once. Sequenced material: peripheral blood. The receptors originated from an elderly man with COVID-19, enrolled during active disease. CDR3s include the opening cysteine and the closing phenylalanine or tryptophan. The D gene is left open where the match is weak. The size entry is marked missing in some rows and otherwise reads once, few, many or a size class.

d_call: .; j_call: TRBJ1-5; clone_size: .; v_call: TRBV28; cdr3_aa: CASSKLRGYSSNQPQHF; cdr3_nt: TGTGCCAGCAGCAAACTCCGGGGGTACTCCAGCAATCAGCCCCAGCATTTT
d_call: TRBD1; j_call: TRBJ1-6; clone_size: .; v_call: TRBV9; cdr3_aa: CASSARDRGSSPLHF; cdr3_nt: TGTGCCAGCAGCGCTCGGGACAGGGGTAGTTCACCCCTCCACTTT
d_call: TRBD2; j_call: TRBJ2-3; clone_size: once; v_call: TRBV11-2; cdr3_aa: CASSLGLAADTQYF; cdr3_nt: TGTGCCAGCAGCTTAGGACTAGCGGCAGATACGCAGTATTTT
d_call: .; j_call: TRBJ2-5; clone_size: .; v_call: TRBV11-2; cdr3_aa: CASSFRGAGARETQYF; cdr3_nt: TGTGCCAGCAGCTTCAGGGGCGCGGGAGCCAGGGAGACCCAGTACTTC
d_call: .; j_call: TRBJ1-2; clone_size: .; v_call: TRBV30; cdr3_aa: CAWSSLGGYGYTF; cdr3_nt: TGTGCCTGGAGCTCTTTAGGGGGCTATGGCTACACCTTC
d_call: TRBD1; j_call: TRBJ1-5; clone_size: .; v_call: TRBV30; cdr3_aa: CAWSVGTGSNQPQHF; cdr3_nt: TGTGCCTGGAGTGTCGGGACAGGGAGCAATCAGCCCCAGCATTTT
d_call: TRBD2; j_call: TRBJ2-1; clone_size: .; v_call: TRBV19; cdr3_aa: CASKPPGSGRVNEQFF; cdr3_nt: TGTGCCAGTAAACCCCCAGGTAGCGGGAGGGTAAATGAGCAGTTCTTC
d_call: .; j_call: TRBJ2-3; clone_size: .; v_call: TRBV6-2/TRBV6-3; cdr3_aa: CASSLEGGAGDTQYF; cdr3_nt: TGTGCCAGCAGCCTGGAAGGGGGGGCTGGGGATACGCAGTATTTT
d_call: TRBD1; j_call: TRBJ1-1; clone_size: few; v_call: TRBV5-5; cdr3_aa: CASSSTGGTEAFF; cdr3_nt: TGTGCCAGCAGCTCCACAGGGGGCACTGAAGCTTTCTTT
d_call: TRBD1; j_call: TRBJ2-7; clone_size: .; v_call: TRBV11-2; cdr3_aa: CASSLWTGGGEQYF; cdr3_nt: TGTGCCAGCAGCCTATGGACAGGGGGTGGCGAGCAGTACTTC
d_call: TRBD1; j_call: TRBJ1-5; clone_size: few; v_call: TRBV2; cdr3_aa: CASTGQGVGNQPQHF; cdr3_nt: TGTGCCAGCACTGGACAGGGGGTTGGCAATCAGCCCCAGCATTTT
d_call: TRBD2; j_call: TRBJ2-1; clone_size: .; v_call: TRBV7-2; cdr3_aa: CASSRTSGVYNEQFF; cdr3_nt: TGTGCCAGCAGCCGGACTAGCGGGGTATACAATGAGCAGTTCTTC
d_call: .; j_call: TRBJ1-1; clone_size: .; v_call: TRBV7-2; cdr3_aa: CASSPRQAANTEAFF; cdr3_nt: TGTGCCAGCAGCCCACGACAGGCAGCTAACACTGAAGCTTTCTTT
d_call: .; j_call: TRBJ1-1; clone_size: .; v_call: TRBV10-3; cdr3_aa: CAISGVVDTEAFF; cdr3_nt: TGTGCCATCAGCGGTGTGGTGGACACTGAAGCTTTCTTT
d_call: TRBD1; j_call: TRBJ1-2; clone_size: medium-sized; v_call: TRBV6-2/TRBV6-3; cdr3_aa: CASSTGTGAYGYTF; cdr3_nt: TGTGCCAGCAGTACCGGGACAGGGGCCTATGGCTACACCTTC
d_call: TRBD1; j_call: TRBJ1-5; clone_size: .; v_call: TRBV6-1; cdr3_aa: CASSEALGQVSNQPQHF; cdr3_nt: TGTGCCAGCAGTGAAGCACTTGGACAGGTTAGCAATCAGCCCCAGCATTTT
d_call: .; j_call: TRBJ2-4; clone_size: .; v_call: TRBV4-2; cdr3_aa: CASSLTTPSSKNIQYF; cdr3_nt: TGTGCCAGCAGCCTGACAACACCAAGTTCCAAAAACATTCAGTACTTC
d_call: .; j_call: TRBJ2-1; clone_size: .; v_call: TRBV11-1; cdr3_aa: CASSLAGVRIYEQFF; cdr3_nt: TGTGCCAGCAGCTTAGCGGGAGTTCGGATCTATGAGCAGTTCTTC
d_call: TRBD2; j_call: TRBJ2-1; clone_size: .; v_call: TRBV7-2; cdr3_aa: CASSPTSGGAFMFF; cdr3_nt: TGTGCCAGCAGCCCGACTAGCGGGGGGGCCTTCATGTTCTTC
d_call: TRBD2; j_call: TRBJ2-1; clone_size: .; v_call: TRBV2; cdr3_aa: CASSGEGLAGSEQFF; cdr3_nt: TGTGCCAGCAGTGGAGAGGGACTAGCGGGAAGTGAGCAGTTCTTC
d_call: .; j_call: TRBJ2-1; clone_size: .; v_call: TRBV4-2; cdr3_aa: CASSQDLGSYNEQFF; cdr3_nt: TGTGCCAGCAGCCAAGATCTGGGCAGTTACAATGAGCAGTTCTTC
d_call: TRBD1; j_call: TRBJ1-2; clone_size: .; v_call: TRBV20-1; cdr3_aa: CSASVDRNGYTF; cdr3_nt: TGCAGTGCTAGTGTGGACAGGAATGGCTACACCTTC
d_call: .; j_call: TRBJ1-6; clone_size: .; v_call: TRBV19; cdr3_aa: CASSMDRNSPLHF; cdr3_nt: TGTGCCAGTAGCATGGACAGAAATTCACCCCTCCACTTT
d_call: TRBD2; j_call: TRBJ2-3; clone_size: .; v_call: TRBV19; cdr3_aa: CASRQTSFRADTQYF; cdr3_nt: TGTGCCAGTAGACAGACTAGCTTCAGGGCAGATACGCAGTATTTT
d_call: .; j_call: TRBJ1-2; clone_size: .; v_call: TRBV7-6; cdr3_aa: CASSPLRAGDYGYTF; cdr3_nt: TGTGCCAGCAGCCCCCTGAGGGCAGGGGACTATGGCTACACCTTC
d_call: TRBD1; j_call: TRBJ1-6; clone_size: .; v_call: TRBV7-3; cdr3_aa: CASSTQAGTGGSPLHF; cdr3_nt: TGTGCCAGCAGCACCCAAGCCGGGACAGGGGGCTCACCCCTCCACTTT
d_call: .; j_call: TRBJ1-5; clone_size: few; v_call: TRBV15; cdr3_aa: CATRDTGTNQPQHF; cdr3_nt: TGTGCCACCAGAGATACAGGGACCAATCAGCCCCAGCATTTT
d_call: .; j_call: TRBJ1-2; clone_size: .; v_call: TRBV27; cdr3_aa: CASSLSGGYGYTF; cdr3_nt: TGTGCCAGCAGTTTATCGGGGGGGTATGGCTACACCTTC
d_call: TRBD2; j_call: TRBJ2-1; clone_size: .; v_call: TRBV7-9; cdr3_aa: CASSSQREAYNEQFF; cdr3_nt: TGTGCCAGCAGCTCGCAGCGGGAGGCGTACAATGAGCAGTTCTTC
d_call: TRBD2; j_call: TRBJ2-1; clone_size: .; v_call: TRBV6-5; cdr3_aa: CATARALRGKVEQFF; cdr3_nt: TGTGCCACCGCGAGGGCGTTGCGGGGGAAGGTTGAGCAGTTCTTC
d_call: .; j_call: TRBJ1-3; clone_size: .; v_call: TRBV30; cdr3_aa: CAWSVRGSSGNTIYF; cdr3_nt: TGTGCCTGGAGTGTGAGGGGGAGCTCTGGAAACACCATATATTTT
d_call: .; j_call: TRBJ1-4; clone_size: .; v_call: TRBV4-3; cdr3_aa: CASSPSGVGSNNEKLFF; cdr3_nt: TGCGCCAGCAGCCCTTCAGGGGTTGGCAGCAATAATGAAAAACTGTTTTTT
d_call: TRBD2; j_call: TRBJ2-3; clone_size: .; v_call: TRBV19; cdr3_aa: CASTGTTFGTDTQYF; cdr3_nt: TGTGCCAGTACCGGGACTACCTTTGGCACAGATACGCAGTATTTT
d_call: .; j_call: TRBJ2-7; clone_size: .; v_call: TRBV30; cdr3_aa: CAWHRGPYEQYF; cdr3_nt: TGTGCCTGGCATAGGGGTCCCTACGAGCAGTACTTC
d_call: .; j_call: TRBJ1-6; clone_size: few; v_call: TRBV11-2; cdr3_aa: CASRNRQNQWVSPLHF; cdr3_nt: TGTGCCAGCAGAAATCGACAAAACCAGTGGGTTTCACCCCTCCACTTT
d_call: .; j_call: TRBJ1-2; clone_size: .; v_call: TRBV15; cdr3_aa: CATSRGHLGDSYGYTF; cdr3_nt: TGTGCCACCAGCAGAGGACACCTAGGGGATTCCTATGGCTACACCTTC
d_call: .; j_call: TRBJ1-4; clone_size: .; v_call: TRBV5-1; cdr3_aa: CASSQSTGTTYEKLFF; cdr3_nt: TGCGCCAGCAGCCAGAGCACCGGGACAACCTATGAAAAACTGTTTTTT
d_call: .; j_call: TRBJ1-1; clone_size: .; v_call: TRBV19; cdr3_aa: CASSKGVQNTEAFF; cdr3_nt: TGTGCCAGTAGTAAGGGGGTGCAGAACACTGAAGCTTTCTTT
d_call: TRBD1; j_call: TRBJ1-1; clone_size: .; v_call: TRBV24-1; cdr3_aa: CATSAAGGTEAFF; cdr3_nt: TGTGCCACCAGTGCTGCAGGGGGCACTGAAGCTTTCTTT
d_call: TRBD1; j_call: TRBJ1-1; clone_size: .; v_call: TRBV18; cdr3_aa: CASSPYGTEVYTEAFF; cdr3_nt: TGTGCCAGCTCACCATACGGGACAGAGGTTTACACTGAAGCTTTCTTT
d_call: .; j_call: TRBJ2-7; clone_size: few; v_call: TRBV6-5; cdr3_aa: CASRPTGRLEQYF; cdr3_nt: TGTGCCAGCAGGCCGACAGGGAGGTTGGAGCAGTACTTC
d_call: .; j_call: TRBJ1-1; clone_size: .; v_call: TRBV29-1; cdr3_aa: CSSRQGRAEAFF; cdr3_nt: TGCAGCTCCCGCCAGGGGAGGGCTGAAGCTTTCTTT
d_call: TRBD2; j_call: TRBJ2-3; clone_size: .; v_call: TRBV5-4; cdr3_aa: CASSSDGRLALIGDTQYF; cdr3_nt: TGTGCCAGCAGCTCGGACGGAAGACTAGCTCTGATAGGAGATACGCAGTATTTT
d_call: TRBD1; j_call: TRBJ2-5; clone_size: few; v_call: TRBV19; cdr3_aa: CASSILPGRGPSETQYF; cdr3_nt: TGTGCCAGTAGTATCCTCCCCGGCAGGGGGCCGTCGGAGACCCAGTACTTC
d_call: .; j_call: TRBJ1-1; clone_size: .; v_call: TRBV6-5; cdr3_aa: CASSYSREGNTEAFF; cdr3_nt: TGTGCCAGCAGTTACTCCCGGGAGGGGAACACTGAAGCTTTCTTT
d_call: .; j_call: TRBJ2-7; clone_size: .; v_call: TRBV12-5; cdr3_aa: CASGHQSYEQYF; cdr3_nt: TGTGCTAGTGGCCATCAATCCTACGAGCAGTACTTC
d_call: TRBD1; j_call: TRBJ2-7; clone_size: .; v_call: TRBV6-5; cdr3_aa: CASIIDRGQGEQYF; cdr3_nt: TGTGCCAGCATTATAGACAGGGGGCAAGGTGAGCAGTACTTC
d_call: TRBD1; j_call: TRBJ1-1; clone_size: few; v_call: TRBV6-5; cdr3_aa: CASSYFRGSEAFF; cdr3_nt: TGTGCCAGCAGTTACTTCAGGGGGAGCGAAGCTTTCTTT
d_call: TRBD1; j_call: TRBJ1-1; clone_size: .; v_call: TRBV5-1; cdr3_aa: CASSTGQGGDTEAFF; cdr3_nt: TGCGCCAGCAGCACCGGACAGGGTGGGGACACTGAAGCTTTCTTT
d_call: .; j_call: TRBJ1-1; clone_size: .; v_call: TRBV11-2; cdr3_aa: CASSLQQLTEAFF; cdr3_nt: TGTGCCAGCAGCTTACAACAGCTCACTGAAGCTTTCTTT
d_call: .; j_call: TRBJ2-5; clone_size: once; v_call: TRBV20-1; cdr3_aa: CSATGEETQYF; cdr3_nt: TGCAGTGCTACAGGGGAAGAGACCCAGTACTTC
d_call: TRBD1; j_call: TRBJ1-4; clone_size: .; v_call: TRBV6-2/TRBV6-3; cdr3_aa: CASSPPLRDRTEKLFF; cdr3_nt: TGTGCCAGCAGTCCGCCGCTCCGGGACAGAACAGAAAAACTGTTTTTT
d_call: .; j_call: TRBJ1-6; clone_size: .; v_call: TRBV3-1/TRBV3-2; cdr3_aa: CASSQGQGIYNSPLHF; cdr3_nt: TGTGCCAGCAGCCAAGGGCAGGGGATCTATAATTCACCCCTCCACTTT
d_call: .; j_call: TRBJ1-4; clone_size: .; v_call: TRBV29-1; cdr3_aa: CSVGHNNEKLFF; cdr3_nt: TGCAGCGTGGGACACAACAATGAAAAACTGTTTTTT
d_call: .; j_call: TRBJ1-2; clone_size: few; v_call: TRBV5-1; cdr3_aa: CASSLRGHF; cdr3_nt: TGCGCCAGCAGCTTGCGCGGGCATTTC
d_call: .; j_call: TRBJ2-5; clone_size: .; v_call: TRBV5-6; cdr3_aa: CASSTASDGETQYF; cdr3_nt: TGTGCCAGCAGCACTGCTAGCGACGGGGAGACCCAGTACTTC
d_call: .; j_call: TRBJ1-2; clone_size: many; v_call: TRBV27; cdr3_aa: CASSLSRRNYGYTF; cdr3_nt: TGTGCCAGCAGTTTATCGAGGCGGAACTATGGCTACACCTTC